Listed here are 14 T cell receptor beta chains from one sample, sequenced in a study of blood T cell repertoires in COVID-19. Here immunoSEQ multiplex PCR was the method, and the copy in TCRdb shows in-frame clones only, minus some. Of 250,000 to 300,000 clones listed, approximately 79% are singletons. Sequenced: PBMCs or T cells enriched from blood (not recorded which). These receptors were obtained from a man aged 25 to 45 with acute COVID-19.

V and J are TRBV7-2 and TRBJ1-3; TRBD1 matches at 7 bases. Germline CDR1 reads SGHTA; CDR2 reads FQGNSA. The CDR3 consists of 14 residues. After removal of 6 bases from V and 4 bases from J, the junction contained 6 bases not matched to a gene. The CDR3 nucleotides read TGTGCCAGCAGATCGGACAGGACGGGAAACACCATATATTTT. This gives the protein CASRSDRTGNTIYF.

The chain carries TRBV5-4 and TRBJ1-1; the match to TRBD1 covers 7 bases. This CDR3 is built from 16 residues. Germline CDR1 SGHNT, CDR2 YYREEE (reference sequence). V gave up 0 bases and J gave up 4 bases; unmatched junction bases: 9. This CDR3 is CASSLDPTGVVTEAFF. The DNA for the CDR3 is TGTGCCAGCAGCTTGGACCCAACAGGGGTGGTCACTGAAGCTTTCTTT.

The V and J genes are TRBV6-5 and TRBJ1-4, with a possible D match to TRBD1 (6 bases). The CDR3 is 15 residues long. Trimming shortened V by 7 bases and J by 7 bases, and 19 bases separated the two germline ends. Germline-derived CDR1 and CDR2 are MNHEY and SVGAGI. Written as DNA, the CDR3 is TGTGCCAGCACCCCCCAACAGGGTCAGGGTGAAAAACTGTTTTTT. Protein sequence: CASTPQQGQGEKLFF.

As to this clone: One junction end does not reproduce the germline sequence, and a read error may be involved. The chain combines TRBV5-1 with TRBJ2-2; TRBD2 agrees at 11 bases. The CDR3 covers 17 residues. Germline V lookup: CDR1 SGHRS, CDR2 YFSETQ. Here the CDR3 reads CASSTLAGGPGTGELFF. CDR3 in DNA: TGTGCCAGCAGCACCTTAGCGGGAGGGCCGGGCACCGGGGAGCTGTTTTTT. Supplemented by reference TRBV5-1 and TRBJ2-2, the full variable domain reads KAGVTQTPRYLIKTRGQQVTLSCSPISGHRSVSWYQQTPGQGLQFLFEYFSETQRNKGNFPGRFSGRQFSNSRSEMNVSTLELGDSALYLCASSTLAGGPGTGELFFGEGSRLTVL.

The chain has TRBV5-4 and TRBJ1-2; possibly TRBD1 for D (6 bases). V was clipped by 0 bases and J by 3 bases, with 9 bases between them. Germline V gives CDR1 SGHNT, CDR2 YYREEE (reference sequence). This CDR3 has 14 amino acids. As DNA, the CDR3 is TGTGCCAGCAGCTTGGTGGGGGCTGACTATGGCTACACCTTC. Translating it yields CASSLVGADYGYTF.

As DNA, the CDR3 is TGTGCCAGCAGAAATACAGGGCCAGGGGTTGCTTTCTTT. This sequence encodes CASRNTGPGVAFF. The chain uses TRBV28 and TRBJ1-1, with D maybe TRBD1 (6 bases). Germline V gene data show CDR1 as MDHEN and CDR2 as SYDVKM. CDR3 length: 13 residues. V lost 6 bases, J lost 11 bases, and 19 bases lay in between.

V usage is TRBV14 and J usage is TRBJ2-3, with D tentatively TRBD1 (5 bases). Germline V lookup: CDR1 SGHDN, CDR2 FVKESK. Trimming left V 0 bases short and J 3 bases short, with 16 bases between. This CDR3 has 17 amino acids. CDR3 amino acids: CASSQDWWGEETDTQYF. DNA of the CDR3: TGTGCCAGCAGCCAAGATTGGTGGGGCGAAGAAACAGATACGCAGTATTTT.

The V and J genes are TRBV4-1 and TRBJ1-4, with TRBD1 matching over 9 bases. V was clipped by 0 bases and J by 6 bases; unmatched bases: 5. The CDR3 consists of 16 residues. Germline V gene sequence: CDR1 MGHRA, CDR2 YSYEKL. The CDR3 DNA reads TGCGCCAGCAGCCAAGACGGGACAGGGCGGCATGAAAAACTGTTTTTT. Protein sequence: CASSQDGTGRHEKLFF.

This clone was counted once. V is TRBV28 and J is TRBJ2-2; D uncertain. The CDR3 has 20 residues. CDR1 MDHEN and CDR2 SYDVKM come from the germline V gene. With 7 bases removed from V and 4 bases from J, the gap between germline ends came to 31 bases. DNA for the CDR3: TGTGCCAGCACCACGAGCCAGAGGAGTCGAAAATGGGTTGGCACCGGGGAGCTGTTTTTT. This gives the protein CASTTSQRSRKWVGTGELFF.

The CDR3 DNA sequence: TGTGCCAGCAGCTCCCTAGCGGAGATTGGCAATGAGCAGTTCTTC. Translating it yields CASSSLAEIGNEQFF. This chain connects TRBV5-4 to TRBJ2-1; 7 nucleotides agree with TRBD2. The V and J ends lost 3 bases and 6 bases, in that order; junction bases with no gene match: 9. Per the germline V gene, CDR1 is SGHNT and CDR2 is YYREEE (reference sequence). This CDR3 contains 15 residues.

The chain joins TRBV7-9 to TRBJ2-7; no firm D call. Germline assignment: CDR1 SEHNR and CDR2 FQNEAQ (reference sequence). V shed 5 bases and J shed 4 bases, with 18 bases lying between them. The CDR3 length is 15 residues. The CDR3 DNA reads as TGTGCCAGCAGCGCCGGGTCCAAGACCCTATACGAGCAGTACGTC. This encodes CASSAGSKTLYEQYV.

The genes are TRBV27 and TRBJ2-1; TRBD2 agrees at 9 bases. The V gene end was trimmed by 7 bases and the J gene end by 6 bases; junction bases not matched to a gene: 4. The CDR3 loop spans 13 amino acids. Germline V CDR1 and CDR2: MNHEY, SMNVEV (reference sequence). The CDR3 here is CASTGRGGNEQFF. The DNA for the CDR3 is TGTGCCAGCACCGGGCGGGGGGGCAATGAGCAGTTCTTC.

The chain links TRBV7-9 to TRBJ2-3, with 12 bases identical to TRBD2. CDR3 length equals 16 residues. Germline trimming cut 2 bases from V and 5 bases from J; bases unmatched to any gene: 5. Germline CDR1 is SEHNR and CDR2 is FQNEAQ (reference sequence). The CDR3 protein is CASSLRLAGGRDTQYF. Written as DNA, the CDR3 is TGTGCCAGCAGCTTAAGGCTAGCGGGAGGGCGAGATACGCAGTATTTT.

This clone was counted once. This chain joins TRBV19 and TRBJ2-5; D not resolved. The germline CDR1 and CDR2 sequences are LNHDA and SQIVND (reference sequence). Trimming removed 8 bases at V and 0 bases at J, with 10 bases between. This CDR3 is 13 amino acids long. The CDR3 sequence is CASRDFDQETQYF. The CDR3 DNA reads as TGTGCCAGTCGCGACTTCGACCAAGAGACCCAGTACTTC.